A single sample gave rise to the 32 T cell receptor beta chains below, sequenced in a study of cytomegalovirus exposure and HLA in healthy donors. The PCR was carried out with 60 Vbeta primers and 13 Jbeta primers. Only in-frame clones appear in the TCRdb table, and some are missing; sequencing was by immunoSEQ multiplex PCR. Among about 150,000 clones listed, roughly four fifths were seen once. The sample consisted of PBMCs. The receptor source for this set is a male donor in good health and CMV-seronegative.

The rearrangement joins TRBV5-1 to TRBJ1-2; D possibly corresponds to TRBD1 (5 bases). Germline V lookup: CDR1 SGHRS, CDR2 YFSETQ. The CDR3 totals 15 residues. V was shortened by 4 bases and J by 6 bases, with 19 bases between the two germline ends. This CDR3 reads CASSPLSQGRDGYTF. CDR3 DNA sequence: TGCGCCAGCAGCCCCCTAAGCCAGGGCCGTGATGGCTACACCTTC.

V gene TRBV7-2 combines with J gene TRBJ2-7; 7 bases are a match to TRBD1. The CDR3 is made up of 18 amino acids. Germline assignment: CDR1 SGHTA and CDR2 FQGNSA. Unmatched junction bases numbered 19, after V lost 6 bases and J lost 2 bases. CDR3 sequence reads: CASRLMSGQTGEPYEQYF. CDR3 nucleotides: TGTGCCAGCAGGCTCATGTCGGGACAGACCGGTGAACCCTACGAGCAGTACTTC.

The V and J genes are TRBV5-4 and TRBJ1-2, with D unresolved. Germline V lookup: CDR1 SGHNT, CDR2 YYREEE (reference sequence). The CDR3 has 13 residues. The germline V and J ends were trimmed by 3 bases and 4 bases, with 10 bases remaining between them. CDR3 DNA sequence: TGTGCCAGCAGCTCCGGGTCGGTCTATGGCTACACCTTC. Translated: CASSSGSVYGYTF.

This chain joins TRBV6-1 and TRBJ1-2; 7 nucleotides agree with TRBD1. The trim removed 4 bases at V and 4 bases at J, leaving 9 bases unmatched. Germline V gene sequence: CDR1 MNHNS, CDR2 SASEGT. The CDR3 loop spans 15 amino acids. The CDR3 region has the DNA TGTGCCAGCAGTGGTCGAGACAGGGTGGGCTATGGCTACACCTTC. This encodes CASSGRDRVGYGYTF.

This clone showed up just once. This chain joins TRBV18 and TRBJ1-5, with 7 bases aligning to TRBD1. This CDR3 has 15 amino acids. V was pared by 2 bases and J by 2 bases, with 3 bases of the junction left unmatched. CDR1 and CDR2 (germline): KGHSH, LQKENI. The CDR3 DNA reads TGTGCCAGCTCACCAAGGACAGGAGGCAATCAGCCCCAGCATTTT. This sequence encodes CASSPRTGGNQPQHF.

The chain uses TRBV5-1 and TRBJ1-6, with 8 nucleotides matching TRBD1. The CDR3 runs to 16 residues. J lost 4 bases, V lost 5 bases, and 8 bases had no gene match. CDR1 and CDR2 (germline): SGHRS, YFSETQ. The CDR3 bases are TGCGCCAGCAGTTCTACAGGGGGAACTTATAATTCACCCCTCCACTTT. It specifies CASSSTGGTYNSPLHF.

The rearrangement links TRBV28 to TRBJ2-1, with a tentative D call TRBD2 (5 bases). V was cut by 7 bases and J by 8 bases, with 15 bases left in between. From germline, CDR1 is MDHEN and CDR2 SYDVKM. The CDR3 loop spans 13 amino acids. CDR3 coding DNA: TGTGCCAGCACCGAGGGCCTAGCCGATGAGCAGTTCTTC. Translation gives CASTEGLADEQFF.

The J gene is TRBJ1-4, the V gene TRBV9, with D perhaps TRBD1 (6 bases). Trimming shortened V by 1 base and J by 7 bases, and 14 bases separated the two germline ends. The V gene's germline CDR1 is SGDLS and CDR2 YYNGEE. The CDR3 is 15 residues long. Here the CDR3 DNA reads TGTGCCAGCAGCGTACGGGGGGCCTTGGTTGAAAAACTGTTTTTT. Encoded protein: CASSVRGALVEKLFF.

For this clone: An end of the junction differs from the germline gene, which may be a read error. This rearrangement joins TRBV7-9 to TRBJ2-3; no definite D call. Looked up from germline, CDR1 is SEHNR and CDR2 is FQNEAQ (reference sequence). The CDR3 has 13 residues. DNA for the CDR3: TGTTCCAGCAGCTCCCTCGGCACAGATACGCAGTATTTT. It translates to CSSSSLGTDTQYF.

The chain combines TRBV9 with TRBJ2-3; D unresolved. V lost 2 bases and J lost 2, with 18 bases in between. CDR1 SGDLS and CDR2 YYNGEE come from the germline V gene. The CDR3 totals 17 residues. The CDR3 region has the DNA TGTGCCAGCAGCGTGGGCCCACTCCTTTATAACACAGATACGCAGTATTTT. It codes for CASSVGPLLYNTDTQYF.

This CDR3 reads CASSFKLATEAFF. The CDR3 DNA reads as TGTGCCAGCAGCTTTAAATTGGCCACTGAAGCTTTCTTT. The V gene is TRBV5-6, the J gene TRBJ1-1; no reliable D call. Trimming took off 2 bases at V and 4 bases at J, with 9 bases between the two ends. The CDR3 totals 13 residues. CDR1 is SGHDT, CDR2 YYEEEE, per germline.

The V and J genes are TRBV27 and TRBJ1-1, with D unclear. Germline CDR1 is MNHEY and CDR2 is SMNVEV (reference sequence). V lost 4 bases to trimming and J lost 9 bases, with 15 bases between them. The CDR3 loop spans 13 amino acids. Written as DNA, the CDR3 is TGTGCCAGCAGTTACGGAGCCGGCTTTAAAGCTTTCTTT. Translation gives CASSYGAGFKAFF.

The V and J genes are TRBV19 and TRBJ1-5; no firm D call. Germline values: CDR1 LNHDA, CDR2 SQIVND (reference sequence). Deletions cut 5 bases from V and 4 bases from J, with 12 bases between. CDR3 length: 14 residues. The CDR3 DNA reads TGTGCCAGTAGTCGCAACAGCCGTAATCAGCCCCAGCATTTT. Translating it yields CASSRNSRNQPQHF.

CDR3 coding DNA: TGTGCCAGCAGCACAACAGGGGCAACTAATGAAAAACTGTTTTTT. Translating it yields CASSTTGATNEKLFF. This chain connects TRBV28 to TRBJ1-4; 7 bases fit TRBD1. The CDR3 runs to 15 residues. Unmatched junction bases numbered 4, after V lost 6 bases and J lost 0 bases. Germline V CDR1 and CDR2: MDHEN, SYDVKM.

The genes are TRBV23-1 and TRBJ2-7, with D possibly being TRBD1 (6 bases). TRBV23-1 is an ORF; its function is uncertain. Trimming removed 3 bases from V and 1 base from J, with 13 bases in between. This CDR3 contains 15 residues. CDR3 residues: CASSQHTGWSYEQYF. CDR3 nucleotides: TGCGCCAGCAGTCAGCATACAGGGTGGTCCTACGAGCAGTACTTC.

The chain carries TRBV7-2 and TRBJ2-5; 7 bases line up with TRBD1. Trimming removed 5 bases from V and 2 bases from J; junction bases left unmatched: 5. Germline CDR1 is SGHTA and CDR2 is FQGNSA. The CDR3 totals 14 residues. The chain's CDR3 is CASSRDRAQETQYF. The CDR3 DNA reads as TGTGCCAGCAGCCGGGACAGAGCTCAAGAGACCCAGTACTTC. Drawing the rest from reference TRBV7-2 and TRBJ2-5, the complete variable domain is GAGVSQSPSNKVTEKGKDVELRCDPISGHTALYWYRQSLGQGLEFLIYFQGNSAPDKSGLPSDRFSAERTGGSVSTLTIQRTQQEDSAVYLCASSRDRAQETQYFGPGTRLLVL.

The chain recombines TRBV7-8 with TRBJ2-7; a possible D gene is TRBD1 (8 bases). The CDR3 covers 15 residues. Germline CDR1 SGHVS, CDR2 FQNEAQ. The germline V and J ends were trimmed by 5 bases and 9 bases, with 23 bases remaining between them. The CDR3 nucleotides are TGTGCCAGCAGCAAAACAGGACAGGGAGGGGGTGGGCAGTACTTC. Translated: CASSKTGQGGGGQYF.

This clone was picked up a small number of times. The chain has TRBV27 and TRBJ2-1, with 7 bases fitting TRBD2. The germline V gene encodes CDR1 MNHEY and CDR2 SMNVEV (reference sequence). The CDR3 is 14 amino acids. The V and J ends lost 5 bases and 2 bases, in that order; junction bases with no gene match: 3. The DNA for the CDR3 is TGTGCCAGCAGTCTGGCGGGAGCCTACAATGAGCAGTTCTTC. Encoded protein: CASSLAGAYNEQFF.

V gene TRBV30 combines with J gene TRBJ1-1; D possibly corresponds to TRBD1 (5 bases). Germline lookup yields CDR1 GTSNPN and CDR2 SVGIG (reference sequence). The length of the CDR3 is 11 residues. The V and J ends lost 5 bases and 1 base respectively, with 5 bases between them. CDR3 amino acids: CAWDRNTEAFF. The CDR3 region has the DNA TGTGCCTGGGACAGGAACACTGAAGCTTTCTTT.

The V and J genes are TRBV18 and TRBJ2-4; TRBD1 is a possible D gene (5 bases). The CDR3 sequence is 16 residues long. V dropped 3 bases and J dropped 6 bases, with 18 bases sitting between them. Germline V gene sequence: CDR1 KGHSH, CDR2 LQKENI. In nucleotides, the CDR3 is TGTGCCAGCTCACCCCCGAAGGGGCCCCACAGAAACATTCAGTACTTC. It specifies CASSPPKGPHRNIQYF.

The chain employs TRBV18 and TRBJ2-2; 10 nucleotides line up with TRBD1. From germline, CDR1 is KGHSH and CDR2 LQKENI. V lost 3 bases, J lost 0 bases, and 1 base stayed unmatched. The CDR3 totals 16 residues. CDR3 residues: CASSPGQGANTGELFF. The CDR3 DNA reads as TGTGCCAGCTCACCTGGACAGGGGGCGAACACCGGGGAGCTGTTTTTT.

This clone was found a few times. This sequence joins TRBV9 and TRBJ1-2; 8 nucleotides agree with TRBD1. The CDR3 loop spans 13 amino acids. V shed 4 bases, J shed 4 bases, and the junction held 3 bases outside the gene matches. Germline V gene sequence: CDR1 SGDLS, CDR2 YYNGEE. This CDR3 is CASSPTGVYGYTF. CDR3 coding DNA: TGTGCCAGCAGCCCGACAGGGGTCTATGGCTACACCTTC.

This clone was picked up a small number of times. The V and J genes are TRBV9 and TRBJ1-1; perhaps TRBD1 as D (5 bases). V lost 0 bases to trimming and J lost 2 bases, with 11 bases between them. In germline, CDR1 is SGDLS, CDR2 YYNGEE. This CDR3 has 15 residues. The CDR3 sequence is CASSVAGYGNTEAFF. The DNA for the CDR3 is TGTGCCAGCAGCGTAGCAGGGTATGGTAACACTGAAGCTTTCTTT.

V usage is TRBV11-2 and J usage is TRBJ2-3, with 8 bases lining up with TRBD2. Unmatched junction bases numbered 12, after V lost 5 bases and J lost 2 bases. CDR1 and CDR2 from the germline V gene are SGHAT and FQNNGV. The CDR3 runs 17 residues. In DNA form, the CDR3 reads TGTGCCAGCAGCCTGACACCCATAGCGGGAATCACAGATACGCAGTATTTT. Its protein is CASSLTPIAGITDTQYF.

The rearrangement joins TRBV19 to TRBJ2-1; 7 positions match TRBD2. Germline lookup yields CDR1 LNHDA and CDR2 SQIVND (reference sequence). This CDR3 is built from 15 residues. V gave up 7 bases and J gave up 4 bases; unmatched junction bases: 10. In nucleotides, the CDR3 is TGTGCCAGTACCTCGAGGGGACTATCATACAATGAGCAGTTCTTC. As protein: CASTSRGLSYNEQFF.

CDR3 DNA sequence: TGCGCCAGCAGCCAGCAACTAGCGGGAGGGATATACAATGAGCAGTTCTTC. It encodes CASSQQLAGGIYNEQFF. The chain carries TRBV4-3 and TRBJ2-1; 13 bases align to TRBD2. Germline CDR1 is LGHNA and CDR2 is YSLEER. The CDR3 is 17 residues long. Trimming removed 3 bases from V and 4 bases from J; junction bases left unmatched: 6.

This chain joins TRBV7-8 and TRBJ2-1; 7 positions agree with TRBD1. Looked up from germline, CDR1 is SGHVS and CDR2 is FQNEAQ. The CDR3 has 15 residues. Trimming took 4 bases from V and 2 from J; bases not matched to a gene: 5. CDR3 sequence reads: CASSSGDRTYNEQFF. DNA for the CDR3: TGTGCCAGCAGCTCCGGGGACAGAACCTACAATGAGCAGTTCTTC. Combining the CDR3 with reference TRBV7-8 and TRBJ2-1 gives the whole variable domain GAGVSQSPRYKVAKRGQDVALRCDPISGHVSLFWYQQALGQGPEFLTYFQNEAQLDKSGLPSDRFFAERPEGSVSTLKIQRTQQEDSAVYLCASSSGDRTYNEQFFGPGTRLTVL.

This clone showed up just a few times. The chain is built from TRBV4-1 and TRBJ2-1; 9 bases match TRBD2. Germline CDR1 is MGHRA and CDR2 is YSYEKL. Trimming cost V 4 bases and J 0 bases; bases outside gene matches: 7. CDR3 length equals 17 residues. This CDR3 reads CASSRWDSGSSYNEQFF. The CDR3 DNA is TGCGCCAGCAGCCGGTGGGATAGCGGGAGCTCCTACAATGAGCAGTTCTTC.

This chain uses TRBV29-1 with TRBJ2-5, with 8 bases identical to TRBD2. CDR1 and CDR2 (germline): SQVTM, ANQGSEA. This CDR3 contains 15 residues. The junction had 10 bases not matched to a gene; V was cut back by 5 bases and J by 2 bases. For the CDR3, the DNA is TGCAGCGTTTCTCGACTAGCGCTAGATCAAGAGACCCAGTACTTC. Protein sequence: CSVSRLALDQETQYF.

The gene calls are TRBV6-1 and TRBJ1-2; 9 bases map to TRBD1. CDR3 length equals 13 residues. Germline trimming cut 3 bases from V and 6 bases from J; bases unmatched to any gene: 2. Looked up from germline, CDR1 is MNHNS and CDR2 is SASEGT. CDR3 sequence: CASSDRTGDGYTF. In DNA form, the CDR3 reads TGTGCCAGCAGTGACCGGACAGGGGATGGCTACACCTTC.

CDR3 in amino acids: CASSYHPRDRPSNEQFF. The CDR3 nucleotides read TGTGCCAGCAGCTACCACCCCCGGGACAGGCCATCCAATGAGCAGTTCTTC. The chain couples TRBV7-6 to TRBJ2-1; 8 nucleotides align to TRBD1. V dropped 4 bases and J dropped 6; count of bases not matched to a gene: 14. This CDR3 is built from 17 residues. CDR1 is SGHVS and CDR2 is FNYEAQ in the germline V gene.

The gene calls are TRBV7-9 and TRBJ2-1; possible D gene TRBD1, 6 bases. Germline CDR1 SEHNR, CDR2 FQNEAQ (reference sequence). Between the trimmed V and J ends, which lost 1 base and 2 bases, there was a span of 6 bases. The CDR3 loop spans 14 amino acids. The CDR3 loop reads CASSLGQAYNEQFF. The CDR3 DNA reads as TGTGCCAGCAGCTTAGGACAGGCCTACAATGAGCAGTTCTTC.